The 20 T cell receptor beta chains below were found in one sample sequenced in a study of cytomegalovirus exposure and HLA in healthy donors. Produced via immunoSEQ multiplex PCR; TCRdb's table is partial and in-frame only. The sample shows tens of thousands of clones, roughly 97% of them seen only once. Sequencing was performed on PBMCs. The receptors come from a man younger than 35 in good health and CMV-seronegative.

The genes are TRBV9 and TRBJ2-1; tentative D call: TRBD2 (6 bases). The germline V gene encodes CDR1 SGDLS and CDR2 YYNGEE. This CDR3 is built from 15 residues. The ends were cut back, 3 bases at V and 0 bases at J, with 10 bases in the middle. CDR3 nucleotides: TGTGCCAGCAGCGGGGGGGTGGCCTCCTACAATGAGCAGTTCTTC. It yields the protein CASSGGVASYNEQFF.

CDR3: CASSEDSGQGDEQYF. The CDR3 nucleotides are TGTGCCAGCAGTGAAGATTCAGGACAGGGGGATGAGCAGTACTTC. The chain joins TRBV6-1 to TRBJ2-7, with TRBD1 matching over 10 bases. The CDR3 sequence is 15 residues long. Germline V lookup: CDR1 MNHNS, CDR2 SASEGT. The ends lost 1 base at V and 7 bases at J; junction bases unmatched: 7.

This clone appeared once. The rearrangement uses TRBV29-1 and TRBJ2-2; possible D gene TRBD2, 5 bases. CDR1 is SQVTM and CDR2 is ANQGSEA in the germline V gene. V was shortened by 2 bases and J by 6 bases, with 13 bases between the two germline ends. The CDR3 has 14 residues. CDR3 amino acids: CSVEPGNGAGELFF. The CDR3 DNA follows: TGCAGCGTTGAACCGGGGAATGGGGCCGGGGAGCTGTTTTTT.

The rearrangement links TRBV11-2 to TRBJ1-1; D call uncertain. The CDR3 length is 12 residues. The germline CDR1 and CDR2 sequences are SGHAT and FQNNGV. Trimming removed 7 bases from V and 1 base from J, with 7 bases in between. The chain's CDR3 is CASTLSNTEAFF. The CDR3 DNA reads as TGTGCCAGCACCCTCTCGAACACTGAAGCTTTCTTT.

The CDR3 sequence is CASSLIFEGAGEQYF. The CDR3, as DNA: TGTGCCAGCAGCTTAATTTTCGAGGGAGCTGGGGAGCAGTACTTC. The chain couples TRBV7-2 to TRBJ2-7, with D maybe TRBD2 (5 bases). V was cut by 2 bases and J by 7 bases, with 18 bases left in between. The germline V gene encodes CDR1 SGHTA and CDR2 FQGNSA. This CDR3 spans 15 amino acids. Full variable domain (missing parts from reference TRBV7-2 and TRBJ2-7): GAGVSQSPSNKVTEKGKDVELRCDPISGHTALYWYRQSLGQGLEFLIYFQGNSAPDKSGLPSDRFSAERTGGSVSTLTIQRTQQEDSAVYLCASSLIFEGAGEQYFGPGTRLTVT.

This sequence joins TRBV10-3 and TRBJ1-6; TRBD1 is a possible D gene (5 bases). This CDR3 has 15 amino acids. Between the trimmed V and J ends, which lost 2 bases and 10 bases, there was a span of 15 bases. Per the germline V gene, CDR1 is ENHRY and CDR2 is SYGVKD. CDR3: CAISEDREDSSPLHF. CDR3 DNA: TGTGCCATCAGTGAGGACAGAGAAGATTCCTCACCCCTCCACTTT.

V is TRBV11-3 and J is TRBJ2-1; 11 nucleotides match TRBD2. The CDR3 sequence is 15 residues long. V gave up 5 bases and J gave up 7 bases; unmatched junction bases: 7. Germline V gene sequence: CDR1 SGHNT, CDR2 YENEEA. CDR3 sequence reads: CASSPRTSGSNEQFF. In nucleotides, the CDR3 is TGTGCCAGCAGCCCTAGGACTAGCGGGTCTAATGAGCAGTTCTTC.

V gene TRBV12-5 combines with J gene TRBJ2-3; 7 bases are a match to TRBD2. Germline V gene sequence: CDR1 LGHNT, CDR2 FRNRAP. After removal of 8 bases from V and 3 bases from J, the junction contained 14 bases not matched to a gene. The CDR3 extends over 16 amino acids. The CDR3 protein is CASFGAGAEWTDTQYF. CDR3 coding DNA: TGTGCTAGTTTCGGCGCGGGAGCAGAATGGACAGATACGCAGTATTTT.

The V gene is TRBV9, the J gene TRBJ1-1, with 7 bases that match TRBD1. The CDR3 runs to 18 residues. J gave up 4 bases and V 4 bases, and 19 bases lay outside the gene matches. Germline assignment: CDR1 SGDLS and CDR2 YYNGEE. CDR3: CASSPRRDRAKAGTEAFF. CDR3 coding DNA: TGTGCCAGCAGCCCGAGACGAGACAGGGCCAAAGCCGGCACTGAAGCTTTCTTT. The full variable domain, completed using reference TRBV9 and TRBJ1-1, is DSGVTQTPKHLITATGQRVTLRCSPRSGDLSVYWYQQSLDQGLQFLIQYYNGEERAKGNILERFSAQQFPDLHSELNLSSLELGDSALYFCASSPRRDRAKAGTEAFFGQGTRLTVV.

The chain employs TRBV2 and TRBJ1-1; possible D gene TRBD1, 5 bases. This CDR3 is built from 12 residues. Germline CDR1 SNHLY, CDR2 FYNNEI. Trimming took 3 bases from V and 8 from J, leaving 10 bases between them. The CDR3 loop reads CASSETDLEAFF. CDR3 nucleotides: TGTGCCAGCAGTGAGACAGACTTAGAAGCTTTCTTT.

The V call is TRBV10-1, the J call TRBJ2-3; D not resolved. The CDR3 contains 14 residues. Germline assignment: CDR1 WNHNN and CDR2 SYGVQD (reference sequence). The V gene lost 3 bases and the J gene lost 4 bases, with 11 bases spanning the gap. The chain's CDR3 is CASSEARLADTQYF. The CDR3, as DNA: TGCGCCAGCAGTGAAGCTAGGTTGGCAGATACGCAGTATTTT.

V and J are TRBV11-3 and TRBJ2-3, with D perhaps TRBD1 (6 bases). Germline CDR1 reads SGHNT; CDR2 reads YENEEA. Trimming took off 4 bases at V and 2 bases at J, with 16 bases between the two ends. The CDR3 has 16 amino acids. CDR3: CASSSRWGLDTDTQYF. CDR3 sequence (DNA): TGTGCCAGCAGCTCGAGATGGGGGCTTGACACAGATACGCAGTATTTT.

In nucleotides, the CDR3 is TGTGCCAGCAGTGGTACTCAGACAGGGGCTTTTAATGGAAACACCATATATTTT. Translation gives CASSGTQTGAFNGNTIYF. This chain links TRBV2 with TRBJ1-3; the match to TRBD1 covers 8 bases. V trimming: 4 bases; J trimming: 3 bases; junction bases outside the gene matches: 14. This CDR3 is 18 amino acids long. CDR1 is SNHLY and CDR2 is FYNNEI in the germline V gene.

The count of this clone is one. The chain employs TRBV27 and TRBJ1-2; D may be TRBD1 (5 bases). Germline V gene data show CDR1 as MNHEY and CDR2 as SMNVEV (reference sequence). CDR3 length equals 15 residues. V was clipped by 5 bases and J by 4 bases, with 17 bases between them. CDR3 bases: TGTGCCAGCAGTCCACCTCCCGGGGGGGGCTATGGCTACACCTTC. Protein: CASSPPPGGGYGYTF.

The chain carries TRBV6-5 and TRBJ2-5, with a possible D match to TRBD1 (5 bases). The CDR3 is 14 residues long. Germline-derived CDR1 and CDR2 are MNHEY and SVGAGI. V gave up 2 bases and J gave up 0 bases, with 7 bases separating them. The CDR3 coding sequence is TGTGCCAGCAGTTACGGACAATACCAAGAGACCCAGTACTTC. Translated: CASSYGQYQETQYF.

Here the CDR3 reads CASSFPQGVLIIPHNEQFF. DNA of the CDR3: TGTGCCAGCAGCTTCCCCCAGGGGGTCCTTATTATCCCCCACAATGAGCAGTTCTTC. J is TRBJ2-1 and V is TRBV7-9; 7 nucleotides line up with TRBD1. The CDR3 extends over 19 amino acids. The germline V gene has CDR1 SEHNR and CDR2 FQNEAQ (reference sequence). The V and J ends lost 3 bases and 5 bases, in that order; junction bases with no gene match: 19. The entire variable domain, with the rest obtained from reference TRBV7-9 and TRBJ2-1, is as follows: DTGVSQNPRHKITKRGQNVTFRCDPISEHNRLYWYRQTLGQGPEFLTYFQNEAQLEKSRLLSDRFSAERPKGSFSTLEIQRTEQGDSAMYLCASSFPQGVLIIPHNEQFFGPGTRLTVL.

The gene calls are TRBV6-6 and TRBJ1-1, with D possibly matching TRBD1 (6 bases). Germline CDR1 is MNHNY and CDR2 is SVGAGI (reference sequence). The CDR3 loop spans 15 amino acids. The ends were cut back, 5 bases at V and 8 bases at J, with 21 bases in the middle. This CDR3 is CASSRLGEGGIEAFF. For the CDR3, the DNA is TGTGCCAGCAGTCGACTCGGGGAGGGGGGCATCGAAGCTTTCTTT.

The chain links TRBV9 to TRBJ2-2; a possible D gene is TRBD1 (6 bases). This CDR3 is 13 amino acids long. Trimming left V 4 bases short and J 8 bases short, with 12 bases between. Germline CDR1 and CDR2: SGDLS and YYNGEE. CDR3 DNA: TGTGCCAGCAGCTCCTCCCAGGGGGGGGAGCTGTTTTTT. Translating it yields CASSSSQGGELFF.

V and J are TRBV11-2 and TRBJ2-1; the D is unclear. V gave up 3 bases and J gave up 7 bases, with 7 bases separating them. The germline V gene encodes CDR1 SGHAT and CDR2 FQNNGV. This CDR3 comprises 12 residues. CDR3 DNA sequence: TGTGCCAGCAGCTTTCTTCTGAATGAGCAGTTCTTC. Residues: CASSFLLNEQFF.

The rearrangement uses TRBV7-9 and TRBJ1-1, with TRBD1 matching 8 bases. CDR3 length equals 15 residues. Germline loops: CDR1 SEHNR, CDR2 FQNEAQ (reference sequence). V shed 5 bases and J 0 bases; nucleotides not matched to a gene: 5. The CDR3 loop is CASSTGDRLNTEAFF. Written as DNA, the CDR3 is TGTGCCAGCAGCACAGGGGACAGGCTGAACACTGAAGCTTTCTTT.